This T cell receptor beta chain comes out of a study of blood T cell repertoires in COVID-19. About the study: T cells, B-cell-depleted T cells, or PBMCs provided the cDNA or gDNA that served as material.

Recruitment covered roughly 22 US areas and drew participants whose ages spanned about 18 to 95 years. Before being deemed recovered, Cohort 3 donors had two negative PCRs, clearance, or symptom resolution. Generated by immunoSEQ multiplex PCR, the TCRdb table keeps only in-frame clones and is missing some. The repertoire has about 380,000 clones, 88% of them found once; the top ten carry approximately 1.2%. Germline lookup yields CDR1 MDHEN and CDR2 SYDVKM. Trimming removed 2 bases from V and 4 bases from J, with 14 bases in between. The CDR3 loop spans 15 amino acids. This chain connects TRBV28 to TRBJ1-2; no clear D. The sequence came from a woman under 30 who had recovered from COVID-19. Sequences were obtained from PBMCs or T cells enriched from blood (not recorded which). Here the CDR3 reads CASSLRLSRGYGYTF. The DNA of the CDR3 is TGTGCCAGCAGTTTACGCCTCTCTCGGGGCTATGGCTACACCTTC.